These T cell receptor beta chains were read from a single sample in a study of Graves' ophthalmopathy and Graves' hyperthyroidism. One entry per CDR3 protein results from TCRdb running MiXCR on the multiplex PCR reads. In the table there are about 180,000 distinct CDR3 sequences, approximately 40% of which are singletons. Input material: peripheral blood. The source of these receptors is a woman aged 40 to 50 with Graves' ophthalmopathy. CDR3s include the opening cysteine and the closing phenylalanine or tryptophan. A D gene is named only where the DNA matches it firmly. The listing skips clone size in some rows; elsewhere it reads once, few, many or a size class.

TRBJ2-7 | - | 17 | TRBV12-3/TRBV12-4 | many | CASSPQGPPRDPYEQYF | TGTGCCAGCAGTCCGCAGGGGCCACCGCGGGACCCCTACGAGCAGTACTTC
TRBJ2-7 | TRBD2 | 19 | TRBV28 | - | CASGKPWGSGAGGPDEQYF | TGTGCCAGCGGTAAACCCTGGGGGTCTGGAGCGGGAGGGCCAGACGAGCAGTACTTC
TRBJ2-5 | TRBD2 | 13 | TRBV19 | many | CASSGGGGETQYF | TGTGCCAGTAGCGGCGGGGGGGGGGAGACCCAGTACTTC
TRBJ2-5 | TRBD1 | 16 | TRBV6-2/TRBV6-3 | once | CASSPRRQGPRETQYF | TGTGCCAGCAGCCCCCGGAGACAGGGGCCAAGGGAGACCCAGTACTTC
TRBJ2-5 | - | 14 | TRBV28 | - | CASSLWDIQETQYF | TGTGCCAGCAGTTTATGGGACATTCAAGAGACCCAGTACTTC
TRBJ2-2 | TRBD1 | 15 | TRBV5-1 | many | CASQLTGERSGELFF | TGCGCCAGTCAGCTCACAGGGGAACGGTCCGGGGAGCTGTTTTTT
TRBJ1-2 | - | 15 | TRBV11-2 | many | CASSLTGNLPHGYTF | TGTGCCAGCAGCTTAACGGGCAATCTTCCCCATGGCTACACCTTC
TRBJ2-7 | - | 17 | TRBV11-2 | - | CASSLPTGLPNTYEQYF | TGTGCCAGCAGCTTACCTACTGGACTACCCAATACCTACGAGCAGTACTTC
TRBJ2-5 | - | 13 | TRBV15 | - | CATSREVQETQYF | TGTGCCACCAGCAGGGAAGTCCAAGAGACCCAGTACTTC
TRBJ1-1 | - | 13 | TRBV29-1 | many | CSALRAGGTEAFF | TGCAGCGCCCTCCGGGCGGGAGGAACTGAAGCTTTCTTT
TRBJ1-5 | - | 14 | TRBV19 | - | CASTRGSSNQPQHF | TGTGCCAGTACCAGGGGATCTAGCAATCAGCCCCAGCATTTT
TRBJ2-5 | TRBD1 | 15 | TRBV7-2 | few | CASSLWDRGQETQYF | TGTGCCAGCAGCTTGTGGGACAGGGGGCAAGAGACCCAGTACTTC
TRBJ2-7 | TRBD2 | 14 | TRBV28 | - | CASNRLASAYEQYF | TGTGCCAGCAACAGACTAGCTTCAGCCTACGAGCAGTACTTC
TRBJ2-4 | - | 17 | TRBV6-1 | - | CASNTIAGWDPKNIQYF | TGTGCCAGCAACACAATCGCTGGGTGGGATCCCAAAAACATTCAGTACTTC
TRBJ2-7 | - | 16 | TRBV11-2 | few | CASSDMRSHARSEQYF | TGTGCCAGCAGTGATATGCGGTCCCACGCACGGAGCGAGCAGTACTTC
TRBJ2-7 | - | 15 | TRBV7-6 | once | CASSTRPGRGYEQYF | TGTGCCAGCAGCACAAGGCCTGGAAGGGGCTACGAGCAGTACTTC
TRBJ2-7 | TRBD2 | 15 | TRBV25-1 | many | CASSESTSGDYEQYF | TGTGCCAGCAGTGAATCGACTAGCGGAGACTACGAGCAGTACTTC
TRBJ1-2 | - | 15 | TRBV14 | many | CASSQEGQGLGGYTF | TGTGCCAGCAGCCAAGAAGGTCAGGGGCTGGGTGGCTACACCTTC
TRBJ2-5 | - | 15 | TRBV6-1 | - | CASSEIQGGQETQYF | TGTGCCAGCAGTGAAATCCAGGGGGGCCAAGAGACCCAGTACTTC
TRBJ1-1 | TRBD1 | 15 | TRBV27 | many | CASSLGGQLNTEAFF | TGTGCCAGCAGTTTGGGGGGACAGCTGAACACTGAAGCTTTCTTT
TRBJ2-5 | - | 12 | TRBV5-1 | - | CASSLDTETQYF | TGCGCCAGCAGCTTGGATACGGAGACCCAGTACTTC
TRBJ2-7 | - | 16 | TRBV28 | - | CASSLFATGQLYEQYF | TGTGCCAGCAGTTTATTTGCAACAGGGCAGTTGTACGAGCAGTACTTC
TRBJ2-7 | TRBD2 | 13 | TRBV6-1 | many | CASRREGGYEQYF | TGTGCCAGCAGAAGGGAGGGCGGCTACGAGCAGTACTTC
TRBJ1-1 | - | 14 | TRBV29-1 | many | CSVKTTVANTEAFF | TGCAGCGTTAAGACGACAGTCGCGAACACTGAAGCTTTCTTT
TRBJ1-5 | - | 14 | TRBV19 | many | CASSIKLLYQPQHF | TGTGCCAGTAGTATAAAGCTCCTTTATCAGCCCCAGCATTTT
TRBJ2-2 | - | 13 | TRBV27 | many | CASSPQGNPRVFF | TGTGCCAGCAGTCCCCAGGGGAATCCTCGGGTGTTTTTT
TRBJ2-5 | - | 14 | TRBV7-2 | - | CASSLSRTQETQYF | TGTGCCAGCAGCTTATCTCGGACTCAAGAGACCCAGTACTTC
TRBJ1-1 | - | 14 | TRBV27 | few | CASSTRLGSTEAFF | TGTGCCAGCAGTACCCGCTTGGGGAGCACTGAAGCTTTCTTT
TRBJ2-5 | TRBD2 | 15 | TRBV12-3/TRBV12-4 | many | CASSYGTSGKETQYF | TGTGCCAGCAGTTACGGGACTAGCGGGAAAGAGACCCAGTACTTC
TRBJ1-5 | - | 16 | TRBV6-1 | many | CASSEATLGGGQPQHF | TGTGCCAGCAGTGAAGCGACACTGGGGGGTGGCCAGCCCCAGCATTTT
TRBJ1-1 | - | 13 | TRBV20-1 | - | CSAIGEGFPEAFF | TGCAGTGCTATTGGGGAGGGGTTCCCTGAAGCTTTCTTT
TRBJ2-2 | TRBD1 | 14 | TRBV12-3/TRBV12-4 | many | CASSSTGVKGELFF | TGTGCCAGCAGTTCCACAGGGGTAAAAGGGGAGCTGTTTTTT
TRBJ1-1 | - | 14 | TRBV28 | - | CASLRTDLNTEAFF | TGTGCCAGCCTCCGGACCGATCTGAACACTGAAGCTTTCTTT
TRBJ2-2 | - | 16 | TRBV29-1 | many | CSVEDHQRVATGELFF | TGCAGCGTTGAAGATCACCAGCGGGTGGCCACCGGGGAGCTGTTTTTT
TRBJ2-7 | - | 14 | TRBV28 | - | CASSLSRVPYEQYF | TGTGCCAGCAGTCTTAGCAGGGTTCCCTACGAGCAGTACTTC
TRBJ2-7 | TRBD1 | 14 | TRBV6-1 | many | CASNAGTGLYEQYF | TGTGCCAGCAATGCCGGGACAGGTCTCTACGAGCAGTACTTC
TRBJ1-2 | TRBD1 | 13 | TRBV7-2 | few | CASSPTGVGGHTF | TGTGCCAGCAGCCCCACAGGGGTGGGGGGCCACACCTTC
TRBJ2-6 | - | 12 | TRBV30 | many | CAWSPGANVLTF | TGTGCCTGGAGTCCTGGGGCCAACGTCCTGACTTTC